The clone carrying this T cell receptor (beta chain) was seen a handful of times. Its matching antigen is unknown. Only in-frame clones appear in the TCRdb table, and some are missing; sequencing was by immunoSEQ multiplex PCR. The table has about 64,000 clones, around 80% seen once. The data are from a study of OX40 agonist ivuxolimab in advanced cancers. The germline gives CDR1 MDHEN, CDR2 SYDVKM. This CDR3 is built from 15 residues. J gave up 1 base and V 5 bases, and 5 bases lay outside the gene matches. Study-wide results and limits: CD4+ and CD8+ blood T cells expanded clonally by week 6 at 0.1 to 3.0 mg/kg. CD8+ T cells (on average) carried more expanded clones than CD4+ T cells.

Sequenced material: CD4+ or CD8+ T cells sorted from blood, taken in a trial of the OX40 agonist ivuxolimab. This TCR was recovered from an adult with an advanced solid tumor such as melanoma, head and neck, liver or kidney cancer. The J gene is TRBJ1-2, the V gene TRBV28; 9 nucleotides match TRBD1. The CDR3 DNA reads as TGTGCCAGCAGTCCCTTGGGACAGGGTAACTATGGCTACACCTTC. This sequence encodes CASSPLGQGNYGYTF.